The source of this T cell receptor (beta chain) is a study of T cells after somatic rescue of genetic block. With 8 bases removed from V and 0 bases from J, the gap between germline ends came to 11 bases. The CDR3 consists of 14 residues. CDR1 and CDR2 (germline): WNHNN, SYGVQD (reference sequence). Measured with immunoSEQ multiplex PCR; TCRdb has only the in-frame clones, and not every one. The data contain about 120,000 clones, around nine tenths of them singletons. The sequencing input was peripheral blood mononuclear cells (PBMCs). The rearrangement joins TRBV10-1 to TRBJ1-3; D unclear. The receptor was derived from a woman aged 18-35 years. The CDR3 spells CASGNGNSGNTIYF. CDR3 coding DNA: TGCGCCAGCGGGAACGGAAACTCTGGAAACACCATATATTTT.